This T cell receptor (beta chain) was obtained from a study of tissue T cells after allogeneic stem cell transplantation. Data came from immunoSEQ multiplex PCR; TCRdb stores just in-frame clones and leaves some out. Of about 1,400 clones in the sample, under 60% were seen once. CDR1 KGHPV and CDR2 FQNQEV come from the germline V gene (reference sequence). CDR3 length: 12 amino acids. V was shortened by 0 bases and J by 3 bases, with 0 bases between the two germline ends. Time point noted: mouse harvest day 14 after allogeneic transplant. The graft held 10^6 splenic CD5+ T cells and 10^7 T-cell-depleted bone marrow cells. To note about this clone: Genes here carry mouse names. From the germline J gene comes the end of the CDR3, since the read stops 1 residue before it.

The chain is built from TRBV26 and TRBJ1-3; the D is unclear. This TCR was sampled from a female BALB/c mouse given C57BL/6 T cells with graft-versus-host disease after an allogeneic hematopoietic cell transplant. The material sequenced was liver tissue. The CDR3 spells CASSLSGNTLYF. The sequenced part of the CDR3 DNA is TGTGCCAGCAGTCTGTCTGGAAATACGCTCTAT.